This entry is about one T cell receptor beta chain. Its antigen remains unidentified. Orbital computed tomography, thyroid ultrasound, serum thyroxine and TRAb, and clinical symptoms together informed the diagnoses. These data originate in a study of T cells in Graves' hyperthyroidism and ophthalmopathy. Broader study findings: Before onset, ophthalmopathy was predicted by the model a median around 6.5 months earlier.

The germline V gene has CDR1 LNHDA and CDR2 SQIVND (reference sequence). This CDR3 comprises 15 residues. V gave up 3 bases and J gave up 7 bases, with 18 bases separating them. Amplification of TCR beta CDR3 regions used RNA as the template. The TCR CDR3 first-round RT-PCR relied on the HTBI primer set. TCRdb reprocessed the multiplex PCR reads via MiXCR and lists one record per CDR3 protein. The data hold about 590,000 distinct CDR3 sequences, with around 16% observed a single time. Source material: blood. The chain is built from TRBV19 and TRBJ1-2; no clear D gene. This sequence originates from a woman aged 30 to 39 with Graves' hyperthyroidism. CDR3 DNA: TGTGCCAGTAGTATGACGGAAACCCCAAGGAGTGGCTACACCTTC. Protein sequence: CASSMTETPRSGYTF.